A single sample is the source of the 31 T cell receptor beta chains below, sequenced in a study of T cell responses to AZD1222 COVID-19 vaccine. The repertoire was sequenced with immunoSEQ multiplex PCR; TCRdb's copy has only in-frame clones and lacks some. The table has around 140,000 clones, over 90% seen once. The source was peripheral blood, collected on day 0 of AZD1222 vaccination. The receptors stem from an adult in good health.

The chain couples TRBV19 to TRBJ2-5; 13 bases agree with TRBD2. V shed 6 bases, J shed 5 bases, and the junction held 3 bases outside the gene matches. The CDR3 is 14 amino acids. Germline V CDR1 and CDR2: LNHDA, SQIVND (reference sequence). The CDR3 coding sequence is TGTGCCAGTAGGCGGACTAGCGGGAGTGAGACCCAGTACTTC. Translating it yields CASRRTSGSETQYF.

This clone was seen only once. CDR3 loop: CASSEASVQERYRNQPQHF. As DNA, the CDR3 is TGTGCCAGCAGTGAAGCTTCTGTACAGGAGCGGTATCGCAATCAGCCCCAGCATTTT. This chain connects TRBV6-1 to TRBJ1-5; weak D call: TRBD1 (5 bases). The ends were cut back, 0 bases at V and 2 bases at J, with 20 bases in the middle. The CDR3 consists of 19 residues. The germline V gene has CDR1 MNHNS and CDR2 SASEGT.

V and J are TRBV19 and TRBJ1-2; no clear D. CDR1 is LNHDA, CDR2 SQIVND, per germline (reference sequence). V lost 6 bases and J lost 7, with 12 bases in between. This CDR3 has 12 amino acids. CDR3: CASSSRTGGYTF. The CDR3 nucleotides read TGTGCCAGTAGCTCGCGGACGGGTGGCTACACCTTC.

The chain links TRBV27 to TRBJ2-7; TRBD1 matches at 8 bases. V dropped 3 bases and J dropped 2; count of bases not matched to a gene: 9. The CDR3 runs to 16 residues. The germline V gene encodes CDR1 MNHEY and CDR2 SMNVEV (reference sequence). CDR3 nucleotide sequence: TGTGCCAGCAGTTTGGTCGGACAGGGCACCACCTACGAGCAGTACTTC. Encoded protein: CASSLVGQGTTYEQYF.

The chain employs TRBV27 and TRBJ1-1; no definite D call. The V gene's germline CDR1 is MNHEY and CDR2 SMNVEV (reference sequence). The CDR3 consists of 13 residues. V dropped 0 bases and J dropped 5 bases, with 7 bases sitting between them. Here the CDR3 reads CASSLSIGTEAFF. CDR3 DNA sequence: TGTGCCAGCAGTTTATCTATTGGGACTGAAGCTTTCTTT.

As to this clone: This same CDR3 is encoded by further DNA sequences in the sample. J is TRBJ2-2 and V is TRBV6-5; the D gene is possibly TRBD2 (7 bases). Trimming stripped 2 bases from V and 3 bases from J, with 13 bases between. Germline CDR1 MNHEY, CDR2 SVGAGI. The CDR3 is 16 amino acids. Here the CDR3 reads CASSYGRGRDTGELFF. The DNA for the CDR3 is TGTGCCAGCAGTTACGGGCGGGGGCGGGACACCGGGGAGCTGTTTTTT.

This chain joins TRBV5-5 and TRBJ2-1; a possible D gene is TRBD2 (6 bases). This CDR3 spans 13 amino acids. Germline CDR1 is SGHKS and CDR2 is YYEKEE (reference sequence). V was shortened by 6 bases and J by 10 bases, with 17 bases between the two germline ends. CDR3 nucleotides: TGTGCCAGCACCCGGGGGATGCTATTCGAGCAGTTCTTC. This gives the protein CASTRGMLFEQFF.

This clone has a single count. The V call is TRBV28, the J call TRBJ2-7; 7 nucleotides line up with TRBD2. Germline CDR1 is MDHEN and CDR2 is SYDVKM. This CDR3 spans 14 amino acids. V dropped 7 bases and J dropped 4; count of bases not matched to a gene: 10. The CDR3 region has the DNA TGTGCCAGCATCGGAGGGGAGGGCCGGTACGAGCAGTACTTC. Its translation: CASIGGEGRYEQYF.

The genes are TRBV9 and TRBJ1-4; D might be TRBD1 (5 bases). V was cut by 4 bases and J by 4 bases, with 20 bases left in between. This CDR3 comprises 17 residues. The germline gives CDR1 SGDLS, CDR2 YYNGEE. This CDR3 is CASSPQVRGDLNEKLFF. The CDR3 DNA reads as TGTGCCAGCAGCCCCCAGGTTCGCGGGGACCTTAATGAAAAACTGTTTTTT.

This chain joins TRBV5-1 and TRBJ2-2, with 9 bases lining up with TRBD2. The CDR3 has 17 residues. The germline gives CDR1 SGHRS, CDR2 YFSETQ. After removal of 1 base from V and 2 bases from J, the junction contained 6 bases not matched to a gene. In nucleotides, the CDR3 is TGCGCCAGCAGCTTGTCTAGCGGGGAGGTAAACACCGGGGAGCTGTTTTTT. It translates to CASSLSSGEVNTGELFF.

V is TRBV6-5 and J is TRBJ1-2; 9 positions match TRBD1. Germline V lookup: CDR1 MNHEY, CDR2 SVGAGI. There are 15 residues in the CDR3. V lost 4 bases to trimming and J lost 6 bases; unmatched junction nucleotides: 9. CDR3 sequence (DNA): TGTGCCAGCAGTTTGGGATGGGACAGGGTGAATGGCTACACCTTC. It yields the protein CASSLGWDRVNGYTF.

The chain carries TRBV28 and TRBJ1-6; maybe TRBD1 (5 bases). The ends were cut back, 9 bases at V and 10 bases at J, with 10 bases in the middle. Germline CDR1 is MDHEN and CDR2 is SYDVKM. The CDR3 is 11 amino acids. The CDR3 region has the DNA TGTGCCAGTAGACAGACCTCACCCCTCCACTTT. Protein sequence: CASRQTSPLHF.

This sequence joins TRBV7-9 and TRBJ2-5; TRBD2 matches at 9 bases. The CDR3 has 17 residues. Germline CDR1 is SEHNR and CDR2 is FQNEAQ (reference sequence). The junction had 13 bases not matched to a gene; V was cut back by 3 bases and J by 5 bases. The CDR3 loop reads CASSFGPDSGSSETQYF. CDR3 bases: TGTGCCAGCAGCTTCGGCCCTGATAGCGGGAGCTCGGAGACCCAGTACTTC.

This clone was observed a single time. This chain links TRBV7-2 with TRBJ1-5; perhaps TRBD1 as D (5 bases). Germline CDR1 reads SGHTA; CDR2 reads FQGNSA. The CDR3 covers 15 residues. Trimming took 5 bases from V and 6 from J, leaving 17 bases between them. The DNA for the CDR3 is TGTGCCAGCAGCATCTCCTTGGCAGGGACTCAGCCCCAGCATTTT. Protein sequence: CASSISLAGTQPQHF.

The chain is built from TRBV18 and TRBJ1-1; D not resolved. Looked up from germline, CDR1 is KGHSH and CDR2 is LQKENI. Trimming removed 4 bases at V and 3 bases at J, with 6 bases between. The CDR3 runs 12 residues. The CDR3 region is CASSRDHTEAFF. The CDR3 nucleotides read TGTGCCAGCTCACGAGACCACACTGAAGCTTTCTTT.

CDR3 sequence: CAWSSGGRHTEAFF. In DNA, the CDR3 is TGTGCCTGGAGTTCCGGGGGTAGACACACTGAAGCTTTCTTT. This chain connects TRBV30 to TRBJ1-1, with a tentative D call TRBD1 (5 bases). CDR1 and CDR2 from the germline V gene are GTSNPN and SVGIG (reference sequence). The germline V and J ends were trimmed by 2 bases and 3 bases, with 13 bases remaining between them. The CDR3 has 14 residues. Full variable domain (remainder filled in from reference TRBV30 and TRBJ1-1): SQTIHQWPATLVQPVGSPLSLECTVEGTSNPNLYWYRQAAGRGLQLLFYSVGIGQISSEVPQNLSASRPQDRQFILSSKKLLLSDSGFYLCAWSSGGRHTEAFFGQGTRLTVV.

The CDR3 loop reads CASSRRSPWGLGNTEAFF. CDR3 bases: TGTGCCAGCAGTCGCAGGTCGCCTTGGGGGTTAGGGAACACTGAAGCTTTCTTT. This chain uses TRBV27 with TRBJ1-1; D is possibly TRBD1 (5 bases). The germline gives CDR1 MNHEY, CDR2 SMNVEV (reference sequence). Trimming pared 5 bases from V and 1 base from J, leaving 23 bases between. The CDR3 extends over 18 amino acids.

The chain carries TRBV14 and TRBJ1-2, with TRBD1 matching 9 bases. The CDR3 length is 13 residues. Trimming took 4 bases from V and 8 from J; bases not matched to a gene: 5. Germline lookup yields CDR1 SGHDN and CDR2 FVKESK. CDR3 loop: CASSRRDRDGYTF. CDR3 nucleotide sequence: TGTGCCAGCAGCCGCCGGGACAGGGACGGCTACACCTTC.

V is TRBV28 and J is TRBJ1-5, with D hard to call. The CDR3 consists of 14 residues. Deletions cut 6 bases from V and 6 bases from J, with 15 bases between. Per germline, CDR1 MDHEN and CDR2 SYDVKM. The CDR3 DNA reads as TGTGCCAGCAGGCCAACCGGAAAGGGTCAGCCCCAGCATTTT. Its translation is CASRPTGKGQPQHF.

The chain has TRBV5-6 and TRBJ2-5; 15 positions match TRBD2. This CDR3 comprises 19 residues. Per germline, CDR1 SGHDT and CDR2 YYEEEE. V lost 3 bases and J lost 1; bases outside the gene matches: 10. The CDR3 loop is CASSSAGLAGGHLQETQYF. As DNA, the CDR3 is TGTGCCAGCAGCTCGGCTGGACTAGCGGGAGGGCACCTCCAAGAGACCCAGTACTTC.

The genes are TRBV30 and TRBJ2-1; 9 bases are shared with TRBD2. Germline V gives CDR1 GTSNPN, CDR2 SVGIG (reference sequence). This CDR3 is 17 amino acids long. With 1 base clipped from V and 4 bases from J, the junction kept 11 bases outside the gene matches. CDR3 residues: CAWSAGSGSGSYNEQFF. CDR3 DNA sequence: TGTGCCTGGAGTGCCGGTTCGGGTAGCGGGAGTTACAATGAGCAGTTCTTC.

The rearrangement joins TRBV7-8 to TRBJ2-1, with D perhaps TRBD1 (6 bases). The germline V and J ends were trimmed by 7 bases and 2 bases, with 15 bases remaining between them. CDR1 and CDR2 (germline): SGHVS, FQNEAQ. The CDR3 totals 15 residues. CDR3 loop: CASTFGAGAYNEQFF. The CDR3 nucleotides are TGTGCCAGCACCTTCGGGGCAGGGGCCTACAATGAGCAGTTCTTC.

The chain uses TRBV18 and TRBJ2-7, with D hard to call. This CDR3 comprises 16 residues. Trimming left V 3 bases short and J 2 bases short, with 17 bases between. The germline gives CDR1 KGHSH, CDR2 LQKENI. This CDR3 is CASSPESWERTYEQYF. As DNA, the CDR3 is TGTGCCAGCTCACCCGAGTCCTGGGAACGAACCTACGAGCAGTACTTC.

This chain links TRBV27 with TRBJ1-5; the D gene is possibly TRBD1 (6 bases). V dropped 5 bases and J dropped 4 bases, with 15 bases sitting between them. Germline loops: CDR1 MNHEY, CDR2 SMNVEV (reference sequence). CDR3 length: 15 residues. CDR3 nucleotides: TGTGCCAGCAGTCAGGACAGAGACCCGAATCAGCCCCAGCATTTT. It encodes CASSQDRDPNQPQHF.

The chain links TRBV18 to TRBJ1-4; D is uncertain. The CDR3 consists of 15 residues. CDR1 is KGHSH and CDR2 is LQKENI in the germline V gene. Trimming shortened V by 2 bases and J by 3 bases, and 10 bases separated the two germline ends. CDR3 loop: CASSPRGSSNEKLFF. The CDR3 DNA reads as TGTGCCAGCTCACCAAGAGGGTCATCTAATGAAAAACTGTTTTTT.

The rearrangement uses TRBV19 and TRBJ1-1; D might be TRBD1 (6 bases). The length of the CDR3 is 13 residues. Germline CDR1 and CDR2: LNHDA and SQIVND (reference sequence). Trimming stripped 10 bases from V and 4 bases from J, with 16 bases between. The CDR3 bases are TGTGCCACCCCGGACAGTGGAGCCACTGAAGCTTTCTTT. Encoded protein: CATPDSGATEAFF. The full variable domain, in which reference TRBV19 and TRBJ1-1 provide the parts outside the CDR3, is DGGITQSPKYLFRKEGQNVTLSCEQNLNHDAMYWYRQDPGQGLRLIYYSQIVNDFQKGDIAEGYSVSREKKESFPLTVTSAQKNPTAFYLCATPDSGATEAFFGQGTRLTVV.

The rearrangement joins TRBV28 to TRBJ2-4; D possibly uses TRBD1 or TRBD2 (6 bases each). Per the germline V gene, CDR1 is MDHEN and CDR2 is SYDVKM. This CDR3 region has 15 residues. V was shortened by 6 bases and J by 7 bases, with 19 bases between the two germline ends. The CDR3 sequence is CASRHPVLGGNIQYF. The CDR3 nucleotides read TGTGCCAGCAGGCATCCAGTCCTAGGGGGGAACATTCAGTACTTC. Variable domain in full (rest from reference TRBV28 and TRBJ2-4): DVKVTQSSRYLVKRTGEKVFLECVQDMDHENMFWYRQDPGLGLRLIYFSYDVKMKEKGDIPEGYSVSREKKERFSLILESASTNQTSMYLCASRHPVLGGNIQYFGAGTRLSVL.

The rearrangement links TRBV10-3 to TRBJ2-5; D perhaps matches TRBD2 (5 bases). Germline lookup yields CDR1 ENHRY and CDR2 SYGVKD. The CDR3 loop spans 12 amino acids. Trimming took 6 bases from V and 4 from J, leaving 9 bases between them. For the CDR3, the DNA is TGTGCCATCAGGGAAAGCGGAGAGACCCAGTACTTC. It specifies CAIRESGETQYF.

The chain has TRBV27 and TRBJ1-1, with D hard to call. Trimming left V 2 bases short and J 0 bases short, with 4 bases between. The CDR3 extends over 13 amino acids. Germline V gene data show CDR1 as MNHEY and CDR2 as SMNVEV (reference sequence). CDR3 nucleotide sequence: TGTGCCAGCAGTTTAAAGGTGAACACTGAAGCTTTCTTT. This codes for CASSLKVNTEAFF.

This clone came up a few times. The rearrangement links TRBV30 to TRBJ1-5, with D possibly being TRBD1 (5 bases). This CDR3 is built from 13 residues. Trimming left V 3 bases short and J 6 bases short, with 12 bases between. Looked up from germline, CDR1 is GTSNPN and CDR2 is SVGIG (reference sequence). CDR3 loop: CAWRGPSGQPQHF. The CDR3 DNA sequence: TGTGCCTGGAGGGGACCCTCGGGTCAGCCCCAGCATTTT.

V and J are TRBV28 and TRBJ1-3, with unresolved D. Deletions cut 5 bases from V and 0 bases from J, with 11 bases between. Germline values: CDR1 MDHEN, CDR2 SYDVKM. The CDR3 has 15 residues. CDR3 amino acids: CASSGYGFSGNTIYF. The CDR3 DNA is TGTGCCAGCAGTGGTTACGGGTTCTCTGGAAACACCATATATTTT.